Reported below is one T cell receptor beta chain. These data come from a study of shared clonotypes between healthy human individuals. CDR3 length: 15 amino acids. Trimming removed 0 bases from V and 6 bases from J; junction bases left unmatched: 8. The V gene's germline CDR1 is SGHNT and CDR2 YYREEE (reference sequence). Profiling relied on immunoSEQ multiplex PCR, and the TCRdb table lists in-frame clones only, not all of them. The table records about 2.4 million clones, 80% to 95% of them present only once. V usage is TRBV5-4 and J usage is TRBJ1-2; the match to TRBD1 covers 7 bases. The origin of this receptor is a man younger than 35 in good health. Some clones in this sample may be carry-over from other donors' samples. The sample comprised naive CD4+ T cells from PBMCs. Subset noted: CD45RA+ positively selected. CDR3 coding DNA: TGTGCCAGCAGCTTGGTGGGCTCCAGGGGGAATGGCTACACCTTC. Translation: CASSLVGSRGNGYTF.